This T cell receptor beta chain emerged from a study of CD8 T cells in ankylosing spondylitis. Study results and caveats: It appeared that ankylosing spondylitis blood was characterized by a TCR beta motif of several highly homologous variants.

A single record per CDR3 protein comes from TCRdb applying MiXCR to the 5' RACE reads. The sample consists of about 750,000 distinct CDR3 sequences, 15% to 20% of them appearing once. There are 18 residues in the CDR3. The trim removed 3 bases at V and 0 bases at J, leaving 8 bases unmatched. Concerning this clonotype itself: The antigen remains unidentified.

The source is a male donor with ankylosing spondylitis. Sequenced: blood, either unsorted or a sorted T cell fraction (not recorded which). This rearrangement joins TRBV12-3 or TRBV12-4 to TRBJ2-3, with TRBD2 matching over 11 bases. The DNA of the CDR3 is TGTGCCAGCAGTTTCTGGCTAGCGGGGGGACCTAGCACAGATACGCAGTATTTT. As protein: CASSFWLAGGPSTDTQYF.